This section outlines one T cell receptor beta chain sequence together with its context. The target antigen is unknown. This record comes from a study of T-cell memory formation after mild COVID-19. Study information: TCR clusters mostly belonged to single donors. Study-wide results and limits: CD4+ clones that contracted lay mainly in CM and EM; CD8+ ones lay in EMRA. A second wave of clones peaked on day 37, and their SARS-CoV-2 specificity went unconfirmed. Clones shrinking between day 15 and 85 showed a balanced CD4/CD8 split, and those that grew later tilted toward CD4+.

TCRdb recomputed calls from the 5' RACE reads with MiXCR, one row per CDR3 protein. The top ten hold over 20% of the sample, which has approximately 250,000 distinct CDR3 sequences, 16% seen once. V dropped 11 bases and J dropped 7; count of bases not matched to a gene: 10. From germline, CDR1 is SGHAT and CDR2 FQNNGV. The CDR3 runs 13 residues. The chain joins TRBV11-2 to TRBJ2-2; 7 bases map to TRBD2. This clonotype was obtained from a man aged 18 to 30 who had mild COVID-19 (a few samples of this study predate the infection). Cell type and time point are not known. The specimen sequenced was PBMCs or a T cell subset sorted from them (not recorded which). CDR3 bases: TGTGCCGTAGCGGGTAAATTTATCGGGGAGCTGTTTTTT. Translating it yields CAVAGKFIGELFF. The whole variable domain, filled in from reference TRBV11-2 and TRBJ2-2, reads EAGVAQSPRYKIIEKRQSVAFWCNPISGHATLYWYQQILGQGPKLLIQFQNNGVVDDSQLPKDRFSAERLKGVDSTLKIQPAKLEDSAVYLCAVAGKFIGELFFGEGSRLTVL.